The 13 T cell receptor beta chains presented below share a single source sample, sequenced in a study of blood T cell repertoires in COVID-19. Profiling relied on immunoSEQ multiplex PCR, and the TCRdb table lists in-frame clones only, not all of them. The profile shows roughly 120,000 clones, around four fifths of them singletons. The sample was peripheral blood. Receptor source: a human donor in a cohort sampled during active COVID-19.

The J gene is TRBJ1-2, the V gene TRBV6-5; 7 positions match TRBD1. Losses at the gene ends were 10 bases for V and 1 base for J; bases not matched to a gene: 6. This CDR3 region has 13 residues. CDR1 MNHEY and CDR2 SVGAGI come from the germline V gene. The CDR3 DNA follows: TGTGCCAACCGCCGGGACAGTAACTATGGCTACACCTTC. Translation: CANRRDSNYGYTF.

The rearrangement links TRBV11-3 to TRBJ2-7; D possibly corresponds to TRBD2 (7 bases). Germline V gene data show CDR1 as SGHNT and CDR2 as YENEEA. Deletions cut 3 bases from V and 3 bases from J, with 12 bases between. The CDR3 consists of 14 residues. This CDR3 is CASSFRGADYEQYF. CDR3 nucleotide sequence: TGTGCCAGCAGCTTCCGGGGGGCCGACTACGAGCAGTACTTC.

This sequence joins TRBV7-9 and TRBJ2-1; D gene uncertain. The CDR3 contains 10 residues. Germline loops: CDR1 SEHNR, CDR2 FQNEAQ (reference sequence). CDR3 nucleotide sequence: TGTGCTACCGAGCAACCGGAGCAGTTCTTC. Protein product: CATEQPEQFF.

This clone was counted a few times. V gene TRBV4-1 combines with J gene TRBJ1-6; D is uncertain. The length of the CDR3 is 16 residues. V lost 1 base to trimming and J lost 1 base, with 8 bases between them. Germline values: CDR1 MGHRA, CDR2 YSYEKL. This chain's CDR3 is CASSQVSGSYNSPLHF. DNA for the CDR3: TGCGCCAGCAGCCAAGTCAGCGGGTCCTATAATTCACCCCTCCACTTT.

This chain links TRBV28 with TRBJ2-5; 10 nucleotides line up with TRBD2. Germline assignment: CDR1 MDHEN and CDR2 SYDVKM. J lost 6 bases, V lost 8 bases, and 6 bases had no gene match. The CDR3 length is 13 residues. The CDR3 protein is CASERGGSKTQYF. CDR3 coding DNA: TGTGCCAGCGAGCGGGGGGGCTCAAAGACCCAGTACTTC.

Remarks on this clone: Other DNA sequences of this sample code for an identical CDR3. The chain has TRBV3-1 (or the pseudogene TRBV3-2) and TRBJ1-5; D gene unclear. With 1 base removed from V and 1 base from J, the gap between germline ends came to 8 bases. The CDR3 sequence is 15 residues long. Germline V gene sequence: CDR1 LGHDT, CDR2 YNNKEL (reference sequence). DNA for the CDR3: TGTGCCAGCAGCCAAGTCCCGGGGAGCAATCAGCCCCAGCATTTT. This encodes CASSQVPGSNQPQHF.

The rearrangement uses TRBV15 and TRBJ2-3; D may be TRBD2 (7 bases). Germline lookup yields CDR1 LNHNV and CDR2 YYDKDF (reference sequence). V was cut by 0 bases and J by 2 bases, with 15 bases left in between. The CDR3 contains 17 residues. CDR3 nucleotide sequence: TGTGCCACCAGCAGAGATAGGGGGGGGCGGAACACAGATACGCAGTATTTT. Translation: CATSRDRGGRNTDTQYF.

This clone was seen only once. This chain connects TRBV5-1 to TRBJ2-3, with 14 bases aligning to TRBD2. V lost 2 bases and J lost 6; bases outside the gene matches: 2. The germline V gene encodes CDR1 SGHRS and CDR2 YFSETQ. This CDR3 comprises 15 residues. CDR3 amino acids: CASSFGTSGGDTQYF. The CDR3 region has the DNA TGCGCCAGCAGCTTCGGGACTAGCGGGGGCGATACGCAGTATTTT.

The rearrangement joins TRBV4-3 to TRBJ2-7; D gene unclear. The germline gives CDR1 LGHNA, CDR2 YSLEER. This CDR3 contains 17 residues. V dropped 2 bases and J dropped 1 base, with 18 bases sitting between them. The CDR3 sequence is CASSQSPGPFPSYEQYF. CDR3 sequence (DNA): TGCGCCAGCAGCCAATCCCCTGGCCCATTTCCATCCTACGAGCAGTACTTC.

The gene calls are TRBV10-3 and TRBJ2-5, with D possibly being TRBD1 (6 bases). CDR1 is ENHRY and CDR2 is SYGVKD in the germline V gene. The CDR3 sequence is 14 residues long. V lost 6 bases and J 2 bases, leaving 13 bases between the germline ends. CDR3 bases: TGTGCCATCAGGGGCCAGGGGAGTCAAGAGACCCAGTACTTC. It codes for CAIRGQGSQETQYF.

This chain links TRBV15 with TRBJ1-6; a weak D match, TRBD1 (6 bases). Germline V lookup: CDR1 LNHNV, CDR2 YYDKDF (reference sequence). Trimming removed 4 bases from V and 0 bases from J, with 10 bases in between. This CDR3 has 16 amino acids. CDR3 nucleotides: TGTGCCACCAGCACCTACAGGGACTCCTATAATTCACCCCTCCACTTT. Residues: CATSTYRDSYNSPLHF.

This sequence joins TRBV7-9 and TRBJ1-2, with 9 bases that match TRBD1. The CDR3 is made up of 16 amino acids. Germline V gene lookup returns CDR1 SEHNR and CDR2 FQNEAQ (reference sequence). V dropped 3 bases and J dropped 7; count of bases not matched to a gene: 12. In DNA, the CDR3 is TGTGCCAGCAGCTTTGGGACCGGGACAGGGAAGGGTGGCTACACCTTC. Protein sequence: CASSFGTGTGKGGYTF. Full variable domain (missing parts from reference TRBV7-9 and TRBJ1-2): DTGVSQNPRHKITKRGQNVTFRCDPISEHNRLYWYRQTLGQGPEFLTYFQNEAQLEKSRLLSDRFSAERPKGSFSTLEIQRTEQGDSAMYLCASSFGTGTGKGGYTFGSGTRLTVV.

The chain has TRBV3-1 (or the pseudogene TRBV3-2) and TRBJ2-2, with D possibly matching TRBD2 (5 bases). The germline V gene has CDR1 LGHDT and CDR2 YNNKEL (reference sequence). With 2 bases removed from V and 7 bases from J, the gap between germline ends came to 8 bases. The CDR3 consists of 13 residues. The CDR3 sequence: CASSQTEVGELFF. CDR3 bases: TGTGCCAGCAGCCAAACGGAGGTCGGGGAGCTGTTTTTT.